The next 24 T cell receptor beta chains were all read from a single sample in a study of blood T cell repertoires in COVID-19. Assay used: immunoSEQ multiplex PCR; TCRdb lists only in-frame clones, some missing. The sample has under 200,000 clones; 86% are singletons. Sequencing was performed on peripheral blood. These receptors all stem from an elderly woman in a cohort sampled during active or convalescent COVID-19.

This chain links TRBV10-1 with TRBJ2-1; the match to TRBD2 covers 8 bases. The germline V gene encodes CDR1 WNHNN and CDR2 SYGVQD (reference sequence). CDR3 size: 15 residues. Trimming took 4 bases from V and 5 from J; bases not matched to a gene: 7. DNA for the CDR3: TGCGCCAGCAGTGCAGTAGCGGGGATAAACAATGAGCAGTTCTTC. Its translation: CASSAVAGINNEQFF.

This clone came up once. This same CDR3 is encoded by further DNA sequences in the sample. This rearrangement joins TRBV9 to TRBJ2-3; a weak D match, TRBD2 (5 bases). The CDR3 is made up of 12 amino acids. Germline assignment: CDR1 SGDLS and CDR2 YYNGEE. Trimming took 4 bases from V and 6 from J, leaving 9 bases between them. The CDR3 nucleotides read TGTGCCAGCAGCCCCCGCGGGGATACGCAGTATTTT. This encodes CASSPRGDTQYF.

This CDR3 reads CASSDGQGSYGYTF. In DNA form, the CDR3 reads TGTGCCAGCAGCGACGGACAGGGGTCCTATGGCTACACCTTC. J is TRBJ1-2 and V is TRBV6-2 or TRBV6-3; 9 nucleotides line up with TRBD1. V lost 6 bases, J lost 4 bases, and 6 bases stayed unmatched. This CDR3 is 14 amino acids long. CDR1 MNHEY and CDR2 SVGEGT come from the germline V gene.

V and J are TRBV5-1 and TRBJ1-5; perhaps TRBD1 as D (6 bases). This CDR3 region has 15 residues. The germline gives CDR1 SGHRS, CDR2 YFSETQ. V was trimmed by 1 base and J by 3 bases, leaving 11 bases between them. CDR3 nucleotides: TGCGCCAGCAGCTTGAGTGGACAGTCCAATCAGCCCCAGCATTTT. Encoded protein: CASSLSGQSNQPQHF.

The chain recombines TRBV18 with TRBJ2-1; 12 bases are a match to TRBD2. The V and J ends lost 4 bases and 7 bases, in that order; junction bases with no gene match: 14. This CDR3 spans 18 amino acids. CDR1 and CDR2 from the germline V gene are KGHSH and LQKENI. CDR3 amino acids: CASSLIRGLAGTKNEQFF. The CDR3 DNA sequence: TGTGCCAGCTCACTTATACGAGGACTAGCGGGAACCAAGAATGAGCAGTTCTTC. Full variable domain (outside the CDR3, taken from reference TRBV18 and TRBJ2-1): NAGVMQNPRHLVRRRGQEARLRCSPMKGHSHVYWYRQLPEEGLKFMVYLQKENIIDESGMPKERFSAEFPKEGPSILRIQQVVRGDSAAYFCASSLIRGLAGTKNEQFFGPGTRLTVL.

The chain has TRBV4-1 and TRBJ2-5; 9 nucleotides match TRBD2. The CDR3 totals 16 residues. The germline gives CDR1 MGHRA, CDR2 YSYEKL. The ends lost 3 bases at V and 2 bases at J; junction bases unmatched: 7. The CDR3 region is CASSQWPSGAQETQYF. The DNA for the CDR3 is TGCGCCAGCAGCCAGTGGCCTAGCGGGGCACAAGAGACCCAGTACTTC.

The chain carries TRBV12-5 and TRBJ1-4; no clear D gene. The CDR3 has 13 residues. From germline, CDR1 is LGHNT and CDR2 FRNRAP. V lost 3 bases to trimming and J lost 4 bases, with 6 bases between them. DNA for the CDR3: TGTGCTAGTGGTTTTAGCGGTAATGAAAAACTGTTTTTT. Residues: CASGFSGNEKLFF.

This clone has only a few counts. The chain employs TRBV4-1 and TRBJ2-3; 10 bases align to TRBD1. V shed 8 bases and J 2 bases; nucleotides not matched to a gene: 7. CDR3 size: 15 residues. Germline values: CDR1 MGHRA, CDR2 YSYEKL. The CDR3 nucleotides are TGCGCCAGCGGCAGGGGACAGGGGCTCACAGATACGCAGTATTTT. It is translated as CASGRGQGLTDTQYF.

This chain links TRBV6-5 with TRBJ1-5; weak D call: TRBD1 (5 bases). CDR3 length: 14 residues. Germline assignment: CDR1 MNHEY and CDR2 SVGAGI. Trimming pared 6 bases from V and 2 bases from J, leaving 11 bases between. The CDR3 spells CASRRGNGNQPQHF. CDR3 DNA sequence: TGTGCCAGCAGAAGGGGTAACGGCAATCAGCCCCAGCATTTT.

This chain uses TRBV5-1 with TRBJ1-2, with D perhaps matching TRBD1 (6 bases). The germline V and J ends were trimmed by 1 base and 3 bases, with 10 bases remaining between them. Germline CDR1 SGHRS, CDR2 YFSETQ. The CDR3 length is 14 residues. CDR3 bases: TGCGCCAGCAGCTTGTCGGCAGGGGACTATGGCTACACCTTC. Amino acids: CASSLSAGDYGYTF.

In DNA, the CDR3 is TGCGCCAGCAGCTTGGGGCAGGGTGGCAATCAGCCCCAGCATTTT. Residues: CASSLGQGGNQPQHF. This chain connects TRBV5-1 to TRBJ1-5; the D gene is possibly TRBD1 (5 bases). The CDR3 totals 15 residues. Trimming removed 0 bases at V and 2 bases at J, with 9 bases between. Per the germline V gene, CDR1 is SGHRS and CDR2 is YFSETQ.

The gene calls are TRBV18 and TRBJ1-1; D remains ambiguous. Trimming stripped 0 bases from V and 0 bases from J, with 8 bases between. CDR1 and CDR2 (germline): KGHSH, LQKENI. The CDR3 has 15 residues. CDR3 in amino acids: CASSPPNRVNTEAFF. Here the CDR3 DNA reads TGTGCCAGCTCACCACCGAACAGAGTGAACACTGAAGCTTTCTTT.

The rearrangement uses TRBV30 and TRBJ1-6, with TRBD1 as a possible D gene (5 bases). The V gene's germline CDR1 is GTSNPN and CDR2 SVGIG (reference sequence). Trimming stripped 1 base from V and 7 bases from J, with 14 bases between. The length of the CDR3 is 15 residues. The CDR3 loop is CAWSAAGRGNSPLHF. The CDR3 DNA reads as TGTGCCTGGAGTGCCGCGGGACGGGGAAATTCACCCCTCCACTTT.

CDR3 in DNA: TGTGCCAGCAGTTACCCAGGGGAGCGGGGAACCTACGAGCAGTACTTC. It codes for CASSYPGERGTYEQYF. The rearrangement joins TRBV6-5 to TRBJ2-7; D possibly corresponds to TRBD2 (7 bases). The CDR3 sequence is 16 residues long. Trimming removed 2 bases from V and 2 bases from J, with 16 bases in between. Germline-derived CDR1 and CDR2 are MNHEY and SVGAGI.

The chain combines TRBV7-9 with TRBJ1-1, with D possibly being TRBD1 (6 bases). V was pared by 1 base and J by 9 bases, with 18 bases between. Germline V lookup: CDR1 SEHNR, CDR2 FQNEAQ (reference sequence). This CDR3 is 15 amino acids long. The CDR3 reads CASSLGAGEPSQAFF. CDR3 nucleotide sequence: TGTGCCAGCAGCTTAGGGGCAGGGGAGCCATCACAAGCTTTCTTT.

This chain uses TRBV28 with TRBJ1-1; no clear D. Germline V CDR1 and CDR2: MDHEN, SYDVKM. The CDR3 extends over 14 amino acids. The V and J ends lost 4 bases and 5 bases respectively, with 14 bases between them. The CDR3 spells CASSSLTPRTEAFF. The CDR3 region has the DNA TGTGCCAGCAGTTCCCTGACTCCCCGGACTGAAGCTTTCTTT.

In this sample, this clone turned up many times. The chain couples TRBV15 to TRBJ2-5, with TRBD1 matching over 7 bases. This CDR3 comprises 15 residues. V dropped 5 bases and J dropped 5; count of bases not matched to a gene: 11. The germline V gene has CDR1 LNHNV and CDR2 YYDKDF (reference sequence). CDR3 sequence: CATSRGRGGVETQYF. CDR3 sequence (DNA): TGTGCCACCAGCCGGGGCCGAGGGGGCGTGGAGACCCAGTACTTC.

The chain has TRBV5-4 and TRBJ1-2, with TRBD1 matching 7 bases. The CDR3 covers 14 residues. V trimming: 6 bases; J trimming: 5 bases; junction bases outside the gene matches: 10. CDR1 is SGHNT and CDR2 is YYREEE in the germline V gene (reference sequence). This CDR3 reads CASTQDRAQYGYTF. The DNA for the CDR3 is TGTGCCAGCACCCAAGACAGGGCCCAATATGGCTACACCTTC.

This chain joins TRBV7-9 and TRBJ1-2; no clear D gene. With 4 bases removed from V and 5 bases from J, the gap between germline ends came to 11 bases. Per germline, CDR1 SEHNR and CDR2 FQNEAQ (reference sequence). The CDR3 spans 13 residues. The CDR3, as DNA: TGTGCCAGCAGCTCCGTTGAACGGTATGGCTACACCTTC. This encodes CASSSVERYGYTF.

This rearrangement joins TRBV21-1 to TRBJ2-7; TRBD1 is the table's D call, not checked against the DNA. TRBV21-1 is a recognized pseudogene. This CDR3 spans 21 amino acids. The CDR3 sequence is CASTNEGGRGLSGGIENEQYV. The CDR3 DNA follows: TGTGCCAGCACCAATGAGGGAGGCAGGGGGTTGTCTGGCGGGATTGAAAACGAGCAGTACGTC.

The chain has TRBV5-1 and TRBJ1-1, with 10 bases matching TRBD1. The V segment lost 5 bases and the J segment 2 bases; nucleotides outside the gene matches: 9. Germline V gene sequence: CDR1 SGHRS, CDR2 YFSETQ. The CDR3 runs 16 residues. In DNA form, the CDR3 reads TGCGCCAGCAGGACCGGGACAGGGGCCTTAAACACTGAAGCTTTCTTT. Encoded protein: CASRTGTGALNTEAFF.

The chain is built from TRBV9 and TRBJ1-4; D remains ambiguous. The CDR3 has 16 amino acids. The ends were cut back, 4 bases at V and 6 bases at J, with 19 bases in the middle. Germline V gene sequence: CDR1 SGDLS, CDR2 YYNGEE. The chain's CDR3 is CASSLAGSGMDEKLFF. Written as DNA, the CDR3 is TGTGCCAGCAGCCTCGCGGGTTCGGGGATGGATGAAAAACTGTTTTTT.

The rearrangement uses TRBV4-3 and TRBJ2-3; tentatively, D is TRBD1 (5 bases). CDR3 size: 16 residues. With 1 base removed from V and 2 bases from J, the gap between germline ends came to 13 bases. CDR1 is LGHNA, CDR2 YSLEER, per germline. The CDR3: CASSQGSGFHTDTQYF. CDR3 bases: TGCGCCAGCAGCCAAGGTTCAGGGTTCCACACAGATACGCAGTATTTT.

This clone was seen a single time. This sequence joins TRBV15 and TRBJ1-6, with 12 bases that match TRBD1. Germline CDR1 and CDR2: LNHNV and YYDKDF (reference sequence). The CDR3 is made up of 15 amino acids. V dropped 0 bases and J dropped 10; count of bases not matched to a gene: 1. The CDR3 DNA reads TGTGCCACCAGCAGAGATGGGACAGGGGGCTCACCCCTCCACTTT. This sequence encodes CATSRDGTGGSPLHF.